This TCR beta chain was captured by sequencing in a study of prognosis after radiotherapy for stage I lung cancer. Study overall: The patients comprised about a dozen men and over 5 women, spanning ages roughly 53 to 85 and having a median of 74.5 years.

Study-level results: In patients with versus without metastases, TRBV and TRBJ gene usage reportedly differed.

The TCR beta CDR3 region was amplified from genomic DNA, with two rounds of multiplex PCR being used for the amplification. Primers specific to each TRBV and TRBJ gene drove first-round PCR. Primers of the universal type were employed in the second round of PCR. MiXCR was run by TCRdb on the multiplex PCR reads, yielding one entry per CDR3 protein. Of around 51,000 distinct CDR3 sequences in the sample, roughly 35% were seen once. In its sample, this clonotype was seen many times. Its antigen is unidentified. Germline values: CDR1 SGHVS, CDR2 FNYEAQ. The CDR3 extends over 14 amino acids. Deletions cut 5 bases from V and 2 bases from J, with 13 bases between.

The gene calls are TRBV7-6 and TRBJ2-7; D possibly corresponds to TRBD2 (6 bases). The sample consisted of PBMCs, taken before or after stereotactic body radiation therapy (not recorded which). The receptor's source is a donor aged 50 or older with non-small cell lung cancer. The CDR3: CASSKAGPTYEQYF. The CDR3 coding sequence is TGTGCCAGCAGCAAAGCGGGCCCAACCTACGAGCAGTACTTC.